This T cell receptor (beta chain) was sequenced during a study of T cell changes during pregnancy in multiple sclerosis. Germline lookup yields CDR1 LNHDA and CDR2 SQIVND (reference sequence). CDR3 size: 13 residues. Trimming cost V 4 bases and J 9 bases, with 13 bases left between them. Clones were sequenced by immunoSEQ multiplex PCR, and TCRdb holds only the in-frame ones, with some missing. The sample lists tens of thousands of clones; around 90% were seen once. In its sample, this clone was seen once. V and J are TRBV19 and TRBJ2-1; no firm D call. The source material was CD4+ T cells from peripheral blood mononuclear cells, sampled before pregnancy. The TCR sequence derives from a female donor with multiple sclerosis, enrolled in a pregnancy study. The CDR3 spells CASSRQTSGEQFF. The CDR3 region has the DNA TGTGCCAGTAGTAGACAAACCTCAGGTGAGCAGTTCTTC.